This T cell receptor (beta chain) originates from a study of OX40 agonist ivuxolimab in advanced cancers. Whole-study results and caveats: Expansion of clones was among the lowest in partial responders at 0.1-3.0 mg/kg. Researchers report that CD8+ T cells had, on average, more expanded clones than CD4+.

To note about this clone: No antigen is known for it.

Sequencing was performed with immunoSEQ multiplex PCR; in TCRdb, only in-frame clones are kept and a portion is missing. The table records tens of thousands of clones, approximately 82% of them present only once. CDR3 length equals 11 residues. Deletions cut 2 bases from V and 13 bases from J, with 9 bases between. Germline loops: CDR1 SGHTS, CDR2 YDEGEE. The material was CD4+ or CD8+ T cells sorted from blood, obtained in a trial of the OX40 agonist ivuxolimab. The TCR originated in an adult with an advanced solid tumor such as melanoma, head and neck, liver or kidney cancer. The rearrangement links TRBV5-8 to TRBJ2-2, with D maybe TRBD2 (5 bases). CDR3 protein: CASSFSRGLFF. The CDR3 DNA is TGTGCCAGCAGCTTTAGCCGGGGGCTGTTTTTT.